One and the same sample provided the 12 T cell receptor beta chains below, sequenced in a study of CD8+ T cells in alopecia areata. RNA was extracted and reverse transcribed into cDNA as the sequencing template. Generated by immunoSEQ multiplex PCR, the TCRdb table keeps only in-frame clones and is missing some. Counted here are 170,000 or so clones, roughly 63% occurring once; the ten biggest clones make up about 1.5%. Material: CD4+ T cells sorted from blood, obtained at week 0. All receptors derive from a human donor with alopecia areata.

The genes are TRBV30 and TRBJ1-6; 9 positions match TRBD1. There are 13 residues in the CDR3. J was trimmed by 9 bases and V by 3 bases; bases with no gene match: 3. Germline CDR1 reads GTSNPN; CDR2 reads SVGIG (reference sequence). CDR3 in amino acids: CAWRGQGFSPLHF. CDR3 nucleotides: TGTGCCTGGAGGGGACAGGGTTTTTCACCCCTCCACTTT.

This clone showed up just once. The J gene is TRBJ1-5, the V gene TRBV30, with TRBD1 matching over 7 bases. J lost 7 bases, V lost 4 bases, and 7 bases had no gene match. This CDR3 is built from 13 residues. Germline V gives CDR1 GTSNPN, CDR2 SVGIG (reference sequence). The CDR3: CAWNRGTLQPQHF. The CDR3 nucleotides read TGTGCCTGGAACAGGGGAACTCTCCAGCCCCAGCATTTT.

This clone was seen just once. This specimen includes other DNA sequences encoding the same CDR3. This chain uses TRBV29-1 with TRBJ1-1; D is ambiguous. The V and J ends lost 6 bases and 0 bases respectively, with 11 bases between them. The CDR3 extends over 13 amino acids. Per germline, CDR1 SQVTM and CDR2 ANQGSEA. CDR3 nucleotide sequence: TGCAGCGTGAGCGAAACCATGAACACTGAAGCTTTCTTT. Its translation is CSVSETMNTEAFF. The full variable domain, completed using reference TRBV29-1 and TRBJ1-1, is SAVISQKPSRDICQRGTSLTIQCQVDSQVTMMFWYRQQPGQSLTLIATANQGSEATYESGFVIDKFPISRPNLTFSTLTVSNMSPEDSSIYLCSVSETMNTEAFFGQGTRLTVV.

The chain carries TRBV9 and TRBJ2-2, with a tentative D call TRBD1 (6 bases). The CDR3 is made up of 16 amino acids. CDR1 and CDR2 from the germline V gene are SGDLS and YYNGEE. V was clipped by 4 bases and J by 4 bases, with 17 bases between them. The CDR3: CASSNPVQGSTGELFF. For the CDR3, the DNA is TGTGCCAGCAGCAACCCAGTCCAGGGGAGCACCGGGGAGCTGTTTTTT.

In DNA, the CDR3 is TGTGCCAGCAGCGCACGTCGGGACAGGGGGCGCAACTATGGCTACACCTTC. It yields the protein CASSARRDRGRNYGYTF. V and J are TRBV5-4 and TRBJ1-2; 12 bases agree with TRBD1. The V and J ends lost 4 bases and 2 bases, in that order; junction bases with no gene match: 9. CDR1 is SGHNT, CDR2 YYREEE, per germline (reference sequence). There are 17 residues in the CDR3.

CDR3: CASSLVGGSYGYTF. For the CDR3, the DNA is TGCGCCAGCAGCTTGGTAGGAGGAAGCTATGGCTACACCTTC. The chain has TRBV5-1 and TRBJ1-2; D call uncertain. From germline, CDR1 is SGHRS and CDR2 YFSETQ. The CDR3 runs 14 residues. V lost 0 bases and J 4 bases, leaving 10 bases between the germline ends.

This rearrangement joins TRBV18 to TRBJ1-1, with 7 bases matching TRBD1. The CDR3 has 15 residues. CDR1 is KGHSH, CDR2 LQKENI, per germline. After removal of 0 bases from V and 4 bases from J, the junction contained 5 bases not matched to a gene. CDR3 in DNA: TGTGCCAGCTCACCACCAACAGGGGCGGGCACTGAAGCTTTCTTT. Protein sequence: CASSPPTGAGTEAFF.

This clone has just a few counts. The chain combines TRBV30 with TRBJ2-2; 9 nucleotides agree with TRBD1. This CDR3 comprises 16 residues. In germline, CDR1 is GTSNPN, CDR2 SVGIG (reference sequence). The V segment lost 0 bases and the J segment 6 bases; nucleotides outside the gene matches: 8. The CDR3 loop is CAWSVGGTGPAGELFF. DNA of the CDR3: TGTGCCTGGAGTGTAGGCGGGACAGGGCCGGCCGGGGAGCTGTTTTTT.

The genes are TRBV5-6 and TRBJ1-1, with D maybe TRBD1 (6 bases). V was shortened by 0 bases and J by 8 bases, with 17 bases between the two germline ends. Germline CDR1 SGHDT, CDR2 YYEEEE. CDR3 length equals 15 residues. The CDR3: CASSLEAFGGTEAFF. The CDR3 coding sequence is TGTGCCAGCAGCTTGGAGGCGTTTGGTGGGACAGAAGCTTTCTTT.

The V gene is TRBV6-1, the J gene TRBJ2-3, with D unclear. The germline V gene encodes CDR1 MNHNS and CDR2 SASEGT. The V and J ends lost 2 bases and 0 bases respectively, with 6 bases between them. CDR3 length: 14 residues. The CDR3: CASSEHDSTDTQYF. The CDR3 DNA reads as TGTGCCAGCAGTGAACATGACAGCACAGATACGCAGTATTTT.

This sequence joins TRBV5-4 and TRBJ2-2, with D hard to call. The CDR3 covers 14 residues. The V gene lost 1 base and the J gene lost 3 bases, with 7 bases spanning the gap. Germline CDR1 SGHNT, CDR2 YYREEE (reference sequence). CDR3 loop: CASSLSPDTGELFF. The CDR3 nucleotides read TGTGCCAGCAGCTTGTCACCAGACACCGGGGAGCTGTTTTTT. Full variable domain (missing parts from reference TRBV5-4 and TRBJ2-2): ETGVTQSPTHLIKTRGQQVTLRCSSQSGHNTVSWYQQALGQGPQFIFQYYREEENGRGNFPPRFSGLQFPNYSSELNVNALELDDSALYLCASSLSPDTGELFFGEGSRLTVL.

This clone was recorded a few times. At the DNA level, this CDR3 is encoded by other sequences in the same sample as well. V gene TRBV14 combines with J gene TRBJ2-7; perhaps TRBD2 as D (6 bases). This CDR3 spans 14 amino acids. With 4 bases removed from V and 0 bases from J, the gap between germline ends came to 10 bases. Per germline, CDR1 SGHDN and CDR2 FVKESK. CDR3 sequence: CASSPRDFSYEQYF. The CDR3 region has the DNA TGTGCCAGCAGCCCGCGGGACTTCTCCTACGAGCAGTACTTC.